This T cell receptor beta chain was sequenced during a study of blood T cell repertoires in COVID-19. Study-level background: T cells, B-cell-depleted T cells, or PBMCs provided the cDNA or gDNA that served as material.

V gave up 1 base and J gave up 4 bases, with 19 bases separating them. CDR3 length: 18 residues. Germline V CDR1 and CDR2: LGHDT, YNNKEL (reference sequence). The assay was immunoSEQ multiplex PCR, and TCRdb's table has in-frame clones only and misses some. The repertoire holds fewer than 250,000 clones, with approximately 85% as singletons. Source material: peripheral blood. The source is a man aged 50-60 years with acute or convalescent COVID-19. The genes are TRBV3-1 (or the pseudogene TRBV3-2) and TRBJ2-2; D perhaps matches TRBD2 (5 bases). CDR3 sequence (DNA): TGTGCCAGCAGCCAAGGGGCAGGTCTAGCCGGGTCCACCGGGGAGCTGTTTTTT. Its protein product is CASSQGAGLAGSTGELFF.